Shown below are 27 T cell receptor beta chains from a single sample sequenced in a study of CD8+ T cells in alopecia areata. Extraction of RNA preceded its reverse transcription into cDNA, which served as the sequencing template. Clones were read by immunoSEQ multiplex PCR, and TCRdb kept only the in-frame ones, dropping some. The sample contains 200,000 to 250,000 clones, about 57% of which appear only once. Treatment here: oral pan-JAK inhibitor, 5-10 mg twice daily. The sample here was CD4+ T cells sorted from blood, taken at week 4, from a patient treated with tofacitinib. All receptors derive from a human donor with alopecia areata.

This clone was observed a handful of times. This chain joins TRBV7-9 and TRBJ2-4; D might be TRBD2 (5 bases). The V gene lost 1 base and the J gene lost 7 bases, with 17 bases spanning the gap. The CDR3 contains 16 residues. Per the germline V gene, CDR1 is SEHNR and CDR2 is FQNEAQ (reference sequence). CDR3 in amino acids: CASSLDGLTGSNIQYF. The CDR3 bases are TGTGCCAGCAGCTTAGACGGGTTGACGGGGAGTAACATTCAGTACTTC. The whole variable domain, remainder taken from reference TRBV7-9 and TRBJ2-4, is DTGVSQNPRHKITKRGQNVTFRCDPISEHNRLYWYRQTLGQGPEFLTYFQNEAQLEKSRLLSDRFSAERPKGSFSTLEIQRTEQGDSAMYLCASSLDGLTGSNIQYFGAGTRLSVL.

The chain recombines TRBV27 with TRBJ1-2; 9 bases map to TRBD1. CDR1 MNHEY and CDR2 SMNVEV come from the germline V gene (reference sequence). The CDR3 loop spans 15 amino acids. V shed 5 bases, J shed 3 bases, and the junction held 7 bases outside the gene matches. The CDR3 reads CASSPGDRADYGYTF. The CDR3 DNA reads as TGTGCCAGCAGTCCCGGGGACAGGGCTGACTATGGCTACACCTTC.

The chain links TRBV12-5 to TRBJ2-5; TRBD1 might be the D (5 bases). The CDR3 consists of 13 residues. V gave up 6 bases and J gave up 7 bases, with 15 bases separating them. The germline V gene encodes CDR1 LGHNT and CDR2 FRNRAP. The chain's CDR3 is CASGYDSYGTQYF. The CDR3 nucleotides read TGTGCTAGTGGCTACGACAGCTACGGGACCCAGTACTTC.

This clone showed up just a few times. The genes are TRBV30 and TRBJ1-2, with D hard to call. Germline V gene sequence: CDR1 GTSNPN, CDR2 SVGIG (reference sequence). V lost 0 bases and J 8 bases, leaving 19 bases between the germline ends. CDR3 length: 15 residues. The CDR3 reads CAWSVQMVPHSGYTF. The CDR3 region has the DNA TGTGCCTGGAGTGTACAGATGGTTCCCCACTCAGGCTACACCTTC.

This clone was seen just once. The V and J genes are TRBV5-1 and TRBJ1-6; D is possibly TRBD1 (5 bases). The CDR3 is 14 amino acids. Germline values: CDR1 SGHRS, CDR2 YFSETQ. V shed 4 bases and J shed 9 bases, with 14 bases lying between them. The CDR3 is CASSRLTGGSPLHF. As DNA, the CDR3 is TGCGCCAGCAGCCGTTTGACGGGGGGTTCACCCCTCCACTTT.

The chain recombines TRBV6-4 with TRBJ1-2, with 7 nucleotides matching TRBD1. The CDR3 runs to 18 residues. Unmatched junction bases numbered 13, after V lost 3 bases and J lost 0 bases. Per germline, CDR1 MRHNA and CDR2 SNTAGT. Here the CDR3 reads CASSEEATGTPANYGYTF. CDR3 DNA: TGTGCCAGCAGTGAAGAAGCGACAGGGACGCCAGCTAACTATGGCTACACCTTC.

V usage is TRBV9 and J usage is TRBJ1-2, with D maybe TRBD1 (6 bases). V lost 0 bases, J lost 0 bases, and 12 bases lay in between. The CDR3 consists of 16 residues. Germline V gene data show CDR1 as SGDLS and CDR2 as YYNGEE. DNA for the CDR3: TGTGCCAGCAGCGTAGTACAGGGCCCTACTAACTATGGCTACACCTTC. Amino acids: CASSVVQGPTNYGYTF.

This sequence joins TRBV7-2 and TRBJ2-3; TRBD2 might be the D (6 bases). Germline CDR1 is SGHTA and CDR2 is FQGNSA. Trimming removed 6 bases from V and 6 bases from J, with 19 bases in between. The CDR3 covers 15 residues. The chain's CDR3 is CASSYNGGSRDTQYF. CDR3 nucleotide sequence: TGTGCCAGCAGTTATAACGGGGGATCAAGGGATACGCAGTATTTT.

The CDR3 bases are TGTGCCAGCAGTGCGCTGGGATCCTACGAGCAGTACTTC. Residues: CASSALGSYEQYF. The chain carries TRBV2 and TRBJ2-7; no reliable D call. V gave up 4 bases and J gave up 1 base, with 8 bases separating them. Germline values: CDR1 SNHLY, CDR2 FYNNEI. The CDR3 contains 13 residues. Together with reference TRBV2 and TRBJ2-7, the CDR3 gives the full variable domain: EPEVTQTPSHQVTQMGQEVILRCVPISNHLYFYWYRQILGQKVEFLVSFYNNEISEKSEIFDDQFSVERPDGSNFTLKIRSTKLEDSAMYFCASSALGSYEQYFGPGTRLTVT.

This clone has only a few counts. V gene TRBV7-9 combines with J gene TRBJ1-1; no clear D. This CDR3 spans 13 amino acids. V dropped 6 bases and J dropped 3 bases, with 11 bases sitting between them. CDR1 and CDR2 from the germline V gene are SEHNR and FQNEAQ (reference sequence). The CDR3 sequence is CASRKTADTEAFF. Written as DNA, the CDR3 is TGTGCCAGCAGAAAAACAGCGGACACTGAAGCTTTCTTT.

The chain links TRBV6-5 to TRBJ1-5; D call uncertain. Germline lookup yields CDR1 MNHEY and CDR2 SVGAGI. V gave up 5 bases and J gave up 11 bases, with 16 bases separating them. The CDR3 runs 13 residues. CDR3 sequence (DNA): TGTGCCAGCAGTCCCTCCCCCCAATCGACCCAGCATTTT. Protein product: CASSPSPQSTQHF.

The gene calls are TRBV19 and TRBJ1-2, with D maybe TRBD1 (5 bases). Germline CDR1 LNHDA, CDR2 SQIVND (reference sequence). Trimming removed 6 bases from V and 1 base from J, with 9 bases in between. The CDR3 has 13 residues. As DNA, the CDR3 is TGTGCCAGTAGCCTGGACAATAACTATGGCTACACCTTC. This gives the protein CASSLDNNYGYTF. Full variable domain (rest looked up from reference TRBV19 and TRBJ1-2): DGGITQSPKYLFRKEGQNVTLSCEQNLNHDAMYWYRQDPGQGLRLIYYSQIVNDFQKGDIAEGYSVSREKKESFPLTVTSAQKNPTAFYLCASSLDNNYGYTFGSGTRLTVV.

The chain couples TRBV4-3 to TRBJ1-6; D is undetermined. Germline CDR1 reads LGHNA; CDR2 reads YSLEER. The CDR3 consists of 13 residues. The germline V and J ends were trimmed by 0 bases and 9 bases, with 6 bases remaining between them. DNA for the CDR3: TGCGCCAGCAGCCAAGAGCTGAGTTCACCCCTCCACTTT. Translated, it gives CASSQELSSPLHF.

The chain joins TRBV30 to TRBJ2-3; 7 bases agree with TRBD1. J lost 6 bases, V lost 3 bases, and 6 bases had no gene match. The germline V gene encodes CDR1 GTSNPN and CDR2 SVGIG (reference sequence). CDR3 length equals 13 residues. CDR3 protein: CAWSRQGVDTQYF. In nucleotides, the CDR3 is TGTGCCTGGAGCCGCCAGGGGGTGGATACGCAGTATTTT.

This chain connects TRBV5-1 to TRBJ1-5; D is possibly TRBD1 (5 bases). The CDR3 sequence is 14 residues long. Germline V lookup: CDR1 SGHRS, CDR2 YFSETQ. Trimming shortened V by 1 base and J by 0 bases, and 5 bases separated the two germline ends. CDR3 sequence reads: CASSLTGSNQPQHF. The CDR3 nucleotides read TGCGCCAGCAGCTTGACAGGTAGCAATCAGCCCCAGCATTTT.

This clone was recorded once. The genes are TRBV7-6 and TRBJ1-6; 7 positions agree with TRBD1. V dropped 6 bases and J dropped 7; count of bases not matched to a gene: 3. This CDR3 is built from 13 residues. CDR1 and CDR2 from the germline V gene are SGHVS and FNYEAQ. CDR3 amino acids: CASRGQLNSPLHF. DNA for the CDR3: TGTGCCAGCAGGGGACAGTTGAATTCACCCCTCCACTTT.

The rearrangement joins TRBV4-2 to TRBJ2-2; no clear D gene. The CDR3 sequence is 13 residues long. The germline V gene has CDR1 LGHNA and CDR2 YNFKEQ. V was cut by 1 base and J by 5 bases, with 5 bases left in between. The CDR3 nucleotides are TGTGCCAGCAGCCAAGCCAGGACCGGGGAGCTGTTTTTT. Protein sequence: CASSQARTGELFF.

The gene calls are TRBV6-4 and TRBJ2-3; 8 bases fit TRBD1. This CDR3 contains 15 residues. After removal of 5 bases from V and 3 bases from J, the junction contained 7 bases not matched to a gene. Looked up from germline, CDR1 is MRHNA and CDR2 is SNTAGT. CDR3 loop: CASSPRGLGTDTQYF. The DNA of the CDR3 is TGTGCCAGCAGTCCCAGGGGGCTTGGTACAGATACGCAGTATTTT.

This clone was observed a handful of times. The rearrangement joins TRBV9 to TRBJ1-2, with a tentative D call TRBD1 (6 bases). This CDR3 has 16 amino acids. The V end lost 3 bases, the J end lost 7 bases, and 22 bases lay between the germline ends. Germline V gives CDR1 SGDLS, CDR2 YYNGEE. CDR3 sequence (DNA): TGTGCCAGCAGCGCCCACCTCAGGGGAGAGGGTGGTGGCTACACCTTC. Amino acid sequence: CASSAHLRGEGGGYTF. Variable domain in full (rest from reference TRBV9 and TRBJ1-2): DSGVTQTPKHLITATGQRVTLRCSPRSGDLSVYWYQQSLDQGLQFLIQYYNGEERAKGNILERFSAQQFPDLHSELNLSSLELGDSALYFCASSAHLRGEGGGYTFGSGTRLTVV.

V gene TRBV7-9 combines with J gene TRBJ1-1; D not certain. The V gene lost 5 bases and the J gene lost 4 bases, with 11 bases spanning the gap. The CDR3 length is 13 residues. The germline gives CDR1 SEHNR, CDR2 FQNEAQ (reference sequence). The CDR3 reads CASSALGGTEAFF. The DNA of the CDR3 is TGTGCCAGCAGCGCCCTGGGAGGCACTGAAGCTTTCTTT.

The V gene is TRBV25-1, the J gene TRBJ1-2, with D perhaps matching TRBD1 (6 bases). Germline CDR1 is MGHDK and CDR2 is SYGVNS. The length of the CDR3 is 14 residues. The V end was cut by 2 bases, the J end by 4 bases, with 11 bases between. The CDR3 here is CASSEGGRSYGYTF. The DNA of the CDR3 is TGTGCCAGCAGTGAAGGGGGCAGGTCCTATGGCTACACCTTC.

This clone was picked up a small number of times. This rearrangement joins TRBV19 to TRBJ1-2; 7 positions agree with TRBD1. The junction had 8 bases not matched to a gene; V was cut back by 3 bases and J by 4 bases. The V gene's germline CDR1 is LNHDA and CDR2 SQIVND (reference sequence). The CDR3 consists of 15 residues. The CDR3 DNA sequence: TGTGCCAGTAGTATGCAGCCCCGGGACAGCTATGGCTACACCTTC. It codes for CASSMQPRDSYGYTF.

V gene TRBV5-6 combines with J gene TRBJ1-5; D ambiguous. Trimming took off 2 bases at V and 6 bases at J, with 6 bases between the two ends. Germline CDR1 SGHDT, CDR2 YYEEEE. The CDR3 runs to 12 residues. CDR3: CASSFGSQPQHF. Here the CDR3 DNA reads TGTGCCAGCAGCTTCGGGTCTCAGCCCCAGCATTTT.

The DNA for the CDR3 is TGTGCCAGCAGTCAAGCGGGACCTGCGTACAATGAGCAGTTCTTC. It encodes CASSQAGPAYNEQFF. V is TRBV6-6 and J is TRBJ2-1; 7 bases fit TRBD2. Germline lookup yields CDR1 MNHNY and CDR2 SVGAGI (reference sequence). There are 15 residues in the CDR3. Trimming cost V 5 bases and J 4 bases; bases outside gene matches: 8.

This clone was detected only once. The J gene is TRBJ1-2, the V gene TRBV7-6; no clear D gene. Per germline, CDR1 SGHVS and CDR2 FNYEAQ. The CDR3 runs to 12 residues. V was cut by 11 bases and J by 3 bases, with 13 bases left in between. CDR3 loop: CAVSGFDYGYTF. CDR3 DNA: TGTGCCGTCTCGGGTTTCGACTATGGCTACACCTTC.

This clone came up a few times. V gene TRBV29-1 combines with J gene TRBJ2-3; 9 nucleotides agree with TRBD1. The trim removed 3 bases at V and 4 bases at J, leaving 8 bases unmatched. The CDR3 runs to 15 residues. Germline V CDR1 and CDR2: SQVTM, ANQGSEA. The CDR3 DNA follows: TGCAGCGTTGATAGGGGACAGGGATTATCAGATACGCAGTATTTT. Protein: CSVDRGQGLSDTQYF.

In DNA form, the CDR3 reads TGTGCCAGCAGCAGACCGGGACAGGGGAACACCGGGGAGCTGTTTTTT. Translating it yields CASSRPGQGNTGELFF. This chain joins TRBV11-2 and TRBJ2-2, with 9 bases fitting TRBD1. From germline, CDR1 is SGHAT and CDR2 FQNNGV. Germline trimming cut 5 bases from V and 1 base from J; bases unmatched to any gene: 5. This CDR3 region has 16 residues.